The entry below describes one TCR beta chain. Via MiXCR, TCRdb re-called the 5' RACE reads, giving one row per CDR3 protein. Seen here are about 300,000 distinct CDR3 sequences, approximately 10% observed once, and the top ten hold around 3.3%. These data come from a study of T cells after yellow fever vaccination. The CDR3 totals 12 residues. Trimming took 5 bases from V and 5 from J, leaving 12 bases between them. The germline CDR1 and CDR2 sequences are DFQATT and SNEGSKA (reference sequence). The sequencing here drew on CD4+ T cells sorted from PBMCs, taken 5 days after the yellow fever booster vaccination. This chain connects TRBV20-1 to TRBJ2-5; D tentatively fits TRBD1 or TRBD2 (6 bases each). This TCR was recovered from a man aged 18 to 29 who received the YFV17D yellow fever vaccine. The CDR3 DNA reads TGCAGTGCTCGGGGGCAAGTCGAGACCCAGTACTTC. This gives the protein CSARGQVETQYF.